This entry describes one T cell receptor beta chain. Its antigen is unidentified. The PCR was carried out with 60 Vbeta primers and 13 Jbeta primers. Clones were sequenced by immunoSEQ multiplex PCR, and TCRdb holds only the in-frame ones, with some missing. The table lists approximately 150,000 clones, approximately 84% of them singletons. V lost 4 bases and J 8 bases, leaving 20 bases between the germline ends. Germline CDR1 is MNHNS and CDR2 is SASEGT. This CDR3 contains 15 residues. The data belong to a study of cytomegalovirus exposure and HLA in healthy donors. Whole-study findings and limits: Across donors, presence/absence analyses took sequencing depth to be roughly uniform.

This receptor was identified in a man aged 50-59 years in good health and CMV-seropositive. Material: PBMCs. This chain connects TRBV6-1 to TRBJ1-2; D possibly corresponds to TRBD1 (5 bases). The CDR3 loop is CASSVSPGNPLGYTF. CDR3 bases: TGTGCCAGCAGTGTATCCCCAGGGAACCCCCTAGGCTACACCTTC.